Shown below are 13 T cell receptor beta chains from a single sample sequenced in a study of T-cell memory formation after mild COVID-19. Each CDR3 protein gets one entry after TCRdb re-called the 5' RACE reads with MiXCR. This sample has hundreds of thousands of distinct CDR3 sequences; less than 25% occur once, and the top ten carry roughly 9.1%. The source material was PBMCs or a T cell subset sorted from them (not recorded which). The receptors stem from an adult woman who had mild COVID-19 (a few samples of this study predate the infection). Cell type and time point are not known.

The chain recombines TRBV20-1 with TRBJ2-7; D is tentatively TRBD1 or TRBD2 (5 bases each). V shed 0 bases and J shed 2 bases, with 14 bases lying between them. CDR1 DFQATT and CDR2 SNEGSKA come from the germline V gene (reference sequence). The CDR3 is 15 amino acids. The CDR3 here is CSARDPQGETYEQYF. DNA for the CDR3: TGCAGTGCTAGAGACCCCCAGGGAGAAACCTACGAGCAGTACTTC.

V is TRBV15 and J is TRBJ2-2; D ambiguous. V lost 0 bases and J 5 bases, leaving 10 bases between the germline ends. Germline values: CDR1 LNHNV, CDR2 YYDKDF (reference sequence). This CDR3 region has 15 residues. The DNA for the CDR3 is TGTGCCACCAGCAGAGATAGGGTGAGGACCGGGGAGCTGTTTTTT. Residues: CATSRDRVRTGELFF.

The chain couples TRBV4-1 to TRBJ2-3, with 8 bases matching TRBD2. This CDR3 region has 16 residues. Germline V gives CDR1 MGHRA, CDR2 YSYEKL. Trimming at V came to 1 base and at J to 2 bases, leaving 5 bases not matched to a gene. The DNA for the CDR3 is TGCGCCAGCAGCCAAGCGGCTAGCGGGTTCACAGATACGCAGTATTTT. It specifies CASSQAASGFTDTQYF.

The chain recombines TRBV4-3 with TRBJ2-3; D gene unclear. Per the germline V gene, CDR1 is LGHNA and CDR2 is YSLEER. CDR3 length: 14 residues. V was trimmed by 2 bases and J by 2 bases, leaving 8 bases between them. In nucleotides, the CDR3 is TGCGCCAGCAGCCAACTGGCATACACAGATACGCAGTATTTT. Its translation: CASSQLAYTDTQYF.

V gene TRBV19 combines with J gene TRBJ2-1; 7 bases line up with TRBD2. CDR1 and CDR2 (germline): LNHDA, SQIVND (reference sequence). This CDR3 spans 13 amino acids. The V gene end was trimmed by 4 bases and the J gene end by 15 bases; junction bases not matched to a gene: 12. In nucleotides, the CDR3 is TGTGCCAGTAGTAGCCACGGGACTAATGGGCCGTTCTTC. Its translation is CASSSHGTNGPFF. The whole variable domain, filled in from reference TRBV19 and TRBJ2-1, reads DGGITQSPKYLFRKEGQNVTLSCEQNLNHDAMYWYRQDPGQGLRLIYYSQIVNDFQKGDIAEGYSVSREKKESFPLTVTSAQKNPTAFYLCASSSHGTNGPFFGPGTRLTVL.

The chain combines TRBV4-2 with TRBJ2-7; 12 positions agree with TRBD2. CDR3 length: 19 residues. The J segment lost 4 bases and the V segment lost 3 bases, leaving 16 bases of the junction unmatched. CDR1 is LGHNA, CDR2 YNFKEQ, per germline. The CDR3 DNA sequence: TGTGCCAGCAGCCAGTTCGGACAGGGTTCGACTAGCGGGAGTTACGAGCAGTACTTC. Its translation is CASSQFGQGSTSGSYEQYF.

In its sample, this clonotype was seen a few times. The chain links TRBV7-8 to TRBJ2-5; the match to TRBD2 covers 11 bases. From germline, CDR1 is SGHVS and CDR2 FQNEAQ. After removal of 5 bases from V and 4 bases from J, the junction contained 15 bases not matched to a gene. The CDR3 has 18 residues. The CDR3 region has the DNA TGTGCCAGCAGCCCGAGGGGACTAGCGGTCCCACGGCGAGAGACCCAGTACTTC. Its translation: CASSPRGLAVPRRETQYF.

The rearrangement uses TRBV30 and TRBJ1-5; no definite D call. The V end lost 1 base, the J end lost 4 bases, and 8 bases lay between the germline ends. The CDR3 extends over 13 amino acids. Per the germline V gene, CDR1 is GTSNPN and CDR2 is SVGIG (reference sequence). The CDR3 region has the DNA TGTGCCTGGAGTGAATCTGTAAATCAGCCCCAGCATTTT. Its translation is CAWSESVNQPQHF.

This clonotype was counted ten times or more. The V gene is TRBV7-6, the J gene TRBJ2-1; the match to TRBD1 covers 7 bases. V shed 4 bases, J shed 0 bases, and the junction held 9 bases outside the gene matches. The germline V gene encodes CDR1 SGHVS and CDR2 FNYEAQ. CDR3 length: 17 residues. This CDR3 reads CASSSTGSRSSYNEQFF. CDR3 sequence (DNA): TGTGCCAGCAGCTCGACAGGGAGCAGAAGCTCCTACAATGAGCAGTTCTTC. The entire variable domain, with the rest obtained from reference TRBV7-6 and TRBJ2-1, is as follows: GAGVSQSPRYKVTKRGQDVALRCDPISGHVSLYWYRQALGQGPEFLTYFNYEAQQDKSGLPNDRFSAERPEGSISTLTIQRTEQRDSAMYRCASSSTGSRSSYNEQFFGPGTRLTVL.

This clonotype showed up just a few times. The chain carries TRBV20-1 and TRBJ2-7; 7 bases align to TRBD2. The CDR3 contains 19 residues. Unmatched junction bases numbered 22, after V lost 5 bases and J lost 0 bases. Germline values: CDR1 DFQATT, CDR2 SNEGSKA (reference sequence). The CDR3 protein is CSAHGEGERFTWTSYEQYF. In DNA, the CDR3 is TGCAGTGCTCATGGGGAGGGAGAAAGGTTTACCTGGACCTCCTACGAGCAGTACTTC.

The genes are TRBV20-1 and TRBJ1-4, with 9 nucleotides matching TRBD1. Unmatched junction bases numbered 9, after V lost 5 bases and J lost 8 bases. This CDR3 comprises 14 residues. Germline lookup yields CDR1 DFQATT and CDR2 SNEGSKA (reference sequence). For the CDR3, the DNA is TGCAGTGCTTCTCCGGGACAGGGTGTAGAAAAACTGTTTTTT. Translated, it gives CSASPGQGVEKLFF.

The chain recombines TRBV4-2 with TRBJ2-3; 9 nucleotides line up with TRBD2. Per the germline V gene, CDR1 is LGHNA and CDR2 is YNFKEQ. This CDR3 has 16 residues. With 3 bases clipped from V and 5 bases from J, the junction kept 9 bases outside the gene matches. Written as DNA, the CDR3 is TGTGCCAGCAGCCATGATGTAGCGGGAGCAAGAGATACGCAGTATTTT. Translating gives CASSHDVAGARDTQYF.

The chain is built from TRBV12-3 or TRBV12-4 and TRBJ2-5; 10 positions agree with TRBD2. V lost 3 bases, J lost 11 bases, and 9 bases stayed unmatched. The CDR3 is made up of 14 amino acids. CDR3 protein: CASSLGVRTSGQYF. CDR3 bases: TGTGCCAGCAGTTTGGGGGTGCGGACTAGCGGACAGTACTTC.